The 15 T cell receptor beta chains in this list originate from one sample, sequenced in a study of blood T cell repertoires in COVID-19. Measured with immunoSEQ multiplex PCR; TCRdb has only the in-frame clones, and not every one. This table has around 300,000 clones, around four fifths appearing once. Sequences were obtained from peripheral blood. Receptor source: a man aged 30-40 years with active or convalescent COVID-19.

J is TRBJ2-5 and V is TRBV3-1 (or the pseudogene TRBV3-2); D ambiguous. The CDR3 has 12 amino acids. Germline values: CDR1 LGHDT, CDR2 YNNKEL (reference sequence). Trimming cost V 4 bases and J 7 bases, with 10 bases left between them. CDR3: CASSPVVSTQYF. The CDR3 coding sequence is TGTGCCAGCAGCCCCGTAGTCTCGACCCAGTACTTC.

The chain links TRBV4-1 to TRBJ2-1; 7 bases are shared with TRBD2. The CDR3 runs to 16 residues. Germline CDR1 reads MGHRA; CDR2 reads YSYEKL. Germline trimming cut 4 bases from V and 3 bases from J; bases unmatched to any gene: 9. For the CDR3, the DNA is TGCGCCAGCAGCCTCCGCGGGGCGGGGGTCTACAATGAGCAGTTCTTC. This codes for CASSLRGAGVYNEQFF.

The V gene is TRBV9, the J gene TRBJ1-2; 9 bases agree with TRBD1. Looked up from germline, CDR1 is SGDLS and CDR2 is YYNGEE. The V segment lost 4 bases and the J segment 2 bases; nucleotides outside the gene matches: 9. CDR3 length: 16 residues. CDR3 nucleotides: TGTGCCAGCAGCCCCATAGGGACAGGGAGAAACTATGGCTACACCTTC. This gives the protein CASSPIGTGRNYGYTF.

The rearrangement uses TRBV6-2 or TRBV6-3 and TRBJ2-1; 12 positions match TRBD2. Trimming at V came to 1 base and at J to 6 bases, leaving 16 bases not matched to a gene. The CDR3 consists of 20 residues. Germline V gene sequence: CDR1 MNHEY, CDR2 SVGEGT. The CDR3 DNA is TGTGCCAGCAGTTACTTCGGGCCCGCGCTAGCGGGGGGGCGGGGCAATGAGCAGTTCTTC. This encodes CASSYFGPALAGGRGNEQFF.

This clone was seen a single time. Here the CDR3 DNA reads TGCGCCAGCAGCTTGGACGGGACTAGCGGGAGTACAGATACGCAGTATTTT. Its protein product is CASSLDGTSGSTDTQYF. The V and J genes are TRBV5-1 and TRBJ2-3; 14 bases agree with TRBD2. Germline values: CDR1 SGHRS, CDR2 YFSETQ. This CDR3 has 17 residues. The V gene end was trimmed by 0 bases and the J gene end by 3 bases; junction bases not matched to a gene: 3.

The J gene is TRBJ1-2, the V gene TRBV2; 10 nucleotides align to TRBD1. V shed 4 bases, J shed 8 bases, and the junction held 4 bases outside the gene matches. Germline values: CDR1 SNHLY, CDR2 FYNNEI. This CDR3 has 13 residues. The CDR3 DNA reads TGTGCCAGCAGTGGACAGGGGGCTGACGGCTACACCTTC. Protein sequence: CASSGQGADGYTF.

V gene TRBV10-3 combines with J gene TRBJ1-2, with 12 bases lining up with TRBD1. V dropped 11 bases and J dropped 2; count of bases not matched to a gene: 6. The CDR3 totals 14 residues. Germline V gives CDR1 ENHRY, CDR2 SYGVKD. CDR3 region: CAPTGTGGNYGYTF. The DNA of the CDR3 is TGTGCCCCCACAGGGACAGGGGGCAACTATGGCTACACCTTC.

The CDR3 nucleotides read TGTGCCAGCAGGGGACAGGGGGCGACCACCGGGGAGCTGTTTTTT. It specifies CASRGQGATTGELFF. The J gene is TRBJ2-2, the V gene TRBV6-5; 12 nucleotides line up with TRBD1. V shed 6 bases and J 4 bases; nucleotides not matched to a gene: 3. The length of the CDR3 is 15 residues. Looked up from germline, CDR1 is MNHEY and CDR2 is SVGAGI.

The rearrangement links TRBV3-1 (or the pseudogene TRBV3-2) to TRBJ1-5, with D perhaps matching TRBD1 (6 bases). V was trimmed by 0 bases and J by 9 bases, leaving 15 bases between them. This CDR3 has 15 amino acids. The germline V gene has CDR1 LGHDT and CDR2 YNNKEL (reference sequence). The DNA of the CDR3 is TGTGCCAGCAGCCAAGACTCGGGGGGCCCCCGGCCCCAGCATTTT. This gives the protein CASSQDSGGPRPQHF.

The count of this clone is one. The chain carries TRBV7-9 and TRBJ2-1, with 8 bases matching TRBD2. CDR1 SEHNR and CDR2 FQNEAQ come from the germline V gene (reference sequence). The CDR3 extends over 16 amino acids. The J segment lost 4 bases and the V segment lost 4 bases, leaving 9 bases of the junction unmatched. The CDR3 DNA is TGTGCCAGCAGCTATGGAGGACTAGCAAGTTACAATGAGCAGTTCTTC. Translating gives CASSYGGLASYNEQFF.

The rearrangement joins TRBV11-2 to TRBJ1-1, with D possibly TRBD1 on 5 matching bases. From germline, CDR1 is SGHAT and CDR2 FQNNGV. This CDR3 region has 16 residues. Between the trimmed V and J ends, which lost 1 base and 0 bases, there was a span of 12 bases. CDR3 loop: CASSLVGGTMNTEAFF. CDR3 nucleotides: TGTGCCAGCAGCTTAGTTGGCGGGACCATGAACACTGAAGCTTTCTTT.

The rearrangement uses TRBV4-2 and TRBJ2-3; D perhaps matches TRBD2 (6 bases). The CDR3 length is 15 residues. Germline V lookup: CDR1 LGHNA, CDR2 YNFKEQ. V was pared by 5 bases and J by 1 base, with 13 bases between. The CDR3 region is CASSKGGPGTDTQYF. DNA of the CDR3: TGTGCCAGCAGCAAAGGAGGGCCCGGCACAGATACGCAGTATTTT.

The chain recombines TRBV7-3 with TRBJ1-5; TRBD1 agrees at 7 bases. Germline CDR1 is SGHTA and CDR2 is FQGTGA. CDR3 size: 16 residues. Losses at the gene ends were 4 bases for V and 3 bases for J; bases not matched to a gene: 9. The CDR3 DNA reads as TGTGCCAGCAGCTCCTTACTACAGGGGAACAATCAGCCCCAGCATTTT. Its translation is CASSSLLQGNNQPQHF.

The chain's CDR3 is CASSPGAGRTEAFF. CDR3 in DNA: TGTGCCAGCTCACCTGGTGCAGGGCGCACTGAAGCTTTCTTT. The chain employs TRBV18 and TRBJ1-1; tentative D call: TRBD1 (5 bases). Looked up from germline, CDR1 is KGHSH and CDR2 is LQKENI. Trimming left V 3 bases short and J 4 bases short, with 12 bases between. The CDR3 has 14 residues.

CDR3: CAWSVNTEKLFF. The CDR3 DNA reads TGTGCCTGGAGTGTCAACACCGAAAAACTGTTTTTT. The chain has TRBV30 and TRBJ1-4; no firm D call. The CDR3 consists of 12 residues. V was cut by 0 bases and J by 8 bases, with 7 bases left in between. Germline V gene sequence: CDR1 GTSNPN, CDR2 SVGIG (reference sequence).